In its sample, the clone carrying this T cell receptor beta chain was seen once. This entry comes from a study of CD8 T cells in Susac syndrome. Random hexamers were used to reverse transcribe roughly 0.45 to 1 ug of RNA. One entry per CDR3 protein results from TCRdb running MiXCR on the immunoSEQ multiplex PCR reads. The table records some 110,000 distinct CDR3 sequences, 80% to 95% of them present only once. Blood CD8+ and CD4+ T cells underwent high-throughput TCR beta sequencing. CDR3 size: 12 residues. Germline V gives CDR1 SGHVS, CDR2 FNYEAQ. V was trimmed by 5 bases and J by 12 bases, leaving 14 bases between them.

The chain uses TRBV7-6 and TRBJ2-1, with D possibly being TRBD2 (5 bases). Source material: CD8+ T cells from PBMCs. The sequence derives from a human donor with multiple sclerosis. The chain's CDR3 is CASSPGNGWQFF. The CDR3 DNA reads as TGTGCCAGCAGCCCCGGGAATGGGTGGCAGTTCTTC.